The 14 T cell receptor beta chains presented below share a single source sample, sequenced in a study of shared clonotypes between healthy human individuals. Data came from immunoSEQ multiplex PCR; TCRdb stores just in-frame clones and leaves some out. This sample carries roughly 1 million clones, roughly 70% of them seen once, and the ten largest clones take around 1.5%. The sequenced material came from memory CD4+ T cells sorted from blood. Subset here: CD45RA-negative fraction. These receptors were obtained from a man between 18 and 35 years old in good health.

The chain uses TRBV2 and TRBJ1-5; the match to TRBD1 covers 9 bases. The CDR3 is made up of 15 amino acids. The trim removed 5 bases at V and 6 bases at J, leaving 8 bases unmatched. Germline-derived CDR1 and CDR2 are SNHLY and FYNNEI. The CDR3 DNA follows: TGTGCCAGCAGTTACGCCGGGACAGGGAGTCAGCCCCAGCATTTT. Residues: CASSYAGTGSQPQHF.

This chain links TRBV7-2 with TRBJ2-7, with 14 bases lining up with TRBD2. CDR1 and CDR2 from the germline V gene are SGHTA and FQGNSA. The V gene end was trimmed by 5 bases and the J gene end by 3 bases; junction bases not matched to a gene: 9. This CDR3 contains 17 residues. CDR3 bases: TGTGCCAGCAGCCCTACAGGACTAGCGGGAGGAATCTACGAGCAGTACTTC. It yields the protein CASSPTGLAGGIYEQYF.

This clone appeared a few times. The chain combines TRBV27 with TRBJ2-3, with 8 bases aligning to TRBD1. Germline assignment: CDR1 MNHEY and CDR2 SMNVEV (reference sequence). This CDR3 region has 15 residues. The ends lost 8 bases at V and 4 bases at J; junction bases unmatched: 11. As DNA, the CDR3 is TGTGCCAGCGGAACCAGGGGGCTAGGGGCAGATACGCAGTATTTT. Amino acids: CASGTRGLGADTQYF.

This clone was counted a few times. The V and J genes are TRBV7-9 and TRBJ2-2; 7 nucleotides align to TRBD1. The ends lost 5 bases at V and 6 bases at J; junction bases unmatched: 3. Germline-derived CDR1 and CDR2 are SEHNR and FQNEAQ (reference sequence). CDR3 length equals 13 residues. CDR3 in amino acids: CASSRTGAGELFF. The DNA of the CDR3 is TGTGCCAGCAGCCGAACAGGGGCCGGGGAGCTGTTTTTT. The full variable domain, its missing parts supplied by reference TRBV7-9 and TRBJ2-2, is DTGVSQNPRHKITKRGQNVTFRCDPISEHNRLYWYRQTLGQGPEFLTYFQNEAQLEKSRLLSDRFSAERPKGSFSTLEIQRTEQGDSAMYLCASSRTGAGELFFGEGSRLTVL.

This CDR3 reads CSVGQGGSPLHF. The CDR3 DNA follows: TGCAGCGTTGGACAGGGCGGCTCACCCCTCCACTTT. V usage is TRBV29-1 and J usage is TRBJ1-6, with 7 bases fitting TRBD1. V lost 4 bases, J lost 10 bases, and 4 bases stayed unmatched. The CDR3 runs to 12 residues. Germline V lookup: CDR1 SQVTM, CDR2 ANQGSEA.

Points on this clone: The identical CDR3 is also encoded by other nucleotide sequences in the sample. The rearrangement joins TRBV18 to TRBJ1-1; no definite D call. Germline V CDR1 and CDR2: KGHSH, LQKENI. The V gene lost 9 bases and the J gene lost 1 base, with 12 bases spanning the gap. The CDR3 spans 13 residues. The DNA of the CDR3 is TGTGCCAGTTCGAGGGAGGGGAACACTGAAGCTTTCTTT. It yields the protein CASSREGNTEAFF. The whole variable domain, filled in from reference TRBV18 and TRBJ1-1, reads NAGVMQNPRHLVRRRGQEARLRCSPMKGHSHVYWYRQLPEEGLKFMVYLQKENIIDESGMPKERFSAEFPKEGPSILRIQQVVRGDSAAYFCASSREGNTEAFFGQGTRLTVV.

The CDR3 DNA is TGTGCCAGCAGCGTAGACAGGGTGGGTGAGACCCAGTACTTC. This translates into CASSVDRVGETQYF. V and J are TRBV9 and TRBJ2-5, with a possible D match to TRBD1 (6 bases). In germline, CDR1 is SGDLS, CDR2 YYNGEE. V lost 0 bases, J lost 5 bases, and 11 bases lay in between. The length of the CDR3 is 14 residues.

The chain is built from TRBV9 and TRBJ2-2; the D is unclear. In germline, CDR1 is SGDLS, CDR2 YYNGEE. The CDR3 totals 15 residues. V shed 0 bases and J shed 0 bases, with 6 bases lying between them. The chain's CDR3 is CASSVGRSNTGELFF. In DNA, the CDR3 is TGTGCCAGCAGCGTAGGACGATCGAACACCGGGGAGCTGTTTTTT.

This clone was seen a handful of times. This chain uses TRBV4-3 with TRBJ2-1; the D gene is possibly TRBD2 (6 bases). The CDR3 length is 15 residues. V lost 0 bases, J lost 4 bases, and 10 bases lay in between. CDR1 is LGHNA and CDR2 is YSLEER in the germline V gene. The CDR3 is CASSQDAGSYNEQFF. Here the CDR3 DNA reads TGCGCCAGCAGCCAAGATGCGGGATCTTACAATGAGCAGTTCTTC.

The chain couples TRBV19 to TRBJ2-5; 7 nucleotides match TRBD2. The J call may be faulty, since TRBJ2-7 better matches the DNA end. This CDR3 contains 15 residues. Germline values: CDR1 LNHDA, CDR2 SQIVND (reference sequence). For the CDR3, the DNA is TGTGCCAGTAGTATAGATGACGGGGGGACGGGCGAGCAGTACTTC. As protein: CASSIDDGGTGEQYF.

The rearrangement links TRBV2 to TRBJ2-3; D perhaps matches TRBD1 (6 bases). V was cut by 7 bases and J by 4 bases, with 15 bases left in between. This CDR3 contains 14 residues. Germline V gene sequence: CDR1 SNHLY, CDR2 FYNNEI. In nucleotides, the CDR3 is TGTGCCAGCAAACAGGGAGAATGGGCAGATACGCAGTATTTT. Its protein product is CASKQGEWADTQYF.

In its sample, this clone was seen many times. The rearrangement joins TRBV14 to TRBJ1-2; D unclear. This CDR3 contains 15 residues. CDR1 is SGHDN, CDR2 FVKESK, per germline. Trimming left V 0 bases short and J 5 bases short, with 13 bases between. The CDR3 sequence is CASSQDRNTAYGYTF. As DNA, the CDR3 is TGTGCCAGCAGCCAAGATCGGAACACCGCATATGGCTACACCTTC.

This chain joins TRBV2 and TRBJ1-1; 7 positions match TRBD1. The CDR3 totals 15 residues. CDR1 SNHLY and CDR2 FYNNEI come from the germline V gene. With V trimmed by 5 bases and J by 7 bases, 13 bases remained unmatched. The DNA of the CDR3 is TGTGCCAGCAGTAACAGGGGAGGCCCTGTGGGTGAAGCTTTCTTT. Its protein is CASSNRGGPVGEAFF.

The V and J genes are TRBV5-3 and TRBJ2-7; 7 bases agree with TRBD1. TRBV5-3 belongs to the ORF category, with a function that is uncertain. Unmatched junction bases numbered 4, after V lost 4 bases and J lost 3 bases. The CDR3 contains 13 residues. DNA of the CDR3: TGTGCCAGAAGCAAGGACAGGAACTACGAGCAGTACTTC. Its protein product is CARSKDRNYEQYF.